This TCR beta chain was observed in a study of cytomegalovirus exposure and HLA in healthy donors. Germline CDR1 reads LNHDA; CDR2 reads SQIVND (reference sequence). V was cut by 3 bases and J by 2 bases, with 10 bases left in between. The CDR3 is 14 residues long. The primer mix had 60 Vbeta and 13 Jbeta primers. Sequencing used immunoSEQ multiplex PCR; TCRdb keeps in-frame clones, though not all of them. The sample shows about 160,000 clones, around 84% of them seen only once. This clonotype was sampled from a man between 18 and 29 years old in good health and CMV-seronegative. Sequencing was performed on PBMCs. V usage is TRBV19 and J usage is TRBJ1-1; no definite D call. CDR3 loop: CASSIGRTNTEAFF. DNA for the CDR3: TGTGCCAGTAGTATTGGGCGGACTAACACTGAAGCTTTCTTT.